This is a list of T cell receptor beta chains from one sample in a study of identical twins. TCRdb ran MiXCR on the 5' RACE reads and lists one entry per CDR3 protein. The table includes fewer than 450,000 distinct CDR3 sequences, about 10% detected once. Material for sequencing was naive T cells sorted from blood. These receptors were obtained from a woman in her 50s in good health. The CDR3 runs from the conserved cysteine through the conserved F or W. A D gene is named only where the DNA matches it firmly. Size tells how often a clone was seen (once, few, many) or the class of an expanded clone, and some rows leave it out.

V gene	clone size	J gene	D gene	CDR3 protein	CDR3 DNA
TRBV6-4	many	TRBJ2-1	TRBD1	CASSDGTGEGNEQFF	TGTGCCAGCAGTGACGGGACAGGGGAGGGCAATGAGCAGTTCTTC
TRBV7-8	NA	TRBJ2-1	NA	CASSLERTLYNEQFF	TGTGCCAGCAGCTTAGAGCGGACCCTCTACAATGAGCAGTTCTTC
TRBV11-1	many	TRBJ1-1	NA	CASSSRGTPEAFF	TGTGCCAGCAGCTCTAGGGGTACACCTGAAGCTTTCTTT
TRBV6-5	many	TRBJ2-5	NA	CASSYGLQETQYF	TGTGCCAGCAGTTATGGGCTCCAAGAGACCCAGTACTTC
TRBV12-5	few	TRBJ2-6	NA	CASANSGANVLTF	TGTGCTAGTGCTAACTCTGGGGCCAACGTCCTGACTTTC
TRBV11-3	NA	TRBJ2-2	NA	CASTGAVANTGELFF	TGTGCCAGCACCGGAGCGGTCGCGAACACCGGGGAGCTGTTTTTT
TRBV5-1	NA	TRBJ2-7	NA	CASSSGFLGGEQYF	TGCGCCAGCAGCTCGGGATTTCTTGGGGGCGAGCAGTACTTC
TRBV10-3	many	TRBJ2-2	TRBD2	CAISVLAGDHGELFF	TGTGCCATCAGTGTTCTAGCGGGGGACCACGGGGAGCTGTTTTTT
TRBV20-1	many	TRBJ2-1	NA	CSARDLVPSSYNEQFF	TGCAGTGCTAGAGATTTAGTCCCCAGCTCCTACAATGAGCAGTTCTTC
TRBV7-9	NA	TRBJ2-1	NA	CASSFSTPWGYNEQFF	TGTGCCAGCAGCTTTTCGACTCCCTGGGGATACAATGAGCAGTTCTTC
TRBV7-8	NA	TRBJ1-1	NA	CASSLMFGGNTEAFF	TGTGCCAGCAGCCTAATGTTTGGGGGGAACACTGAAGCTTTCTTT
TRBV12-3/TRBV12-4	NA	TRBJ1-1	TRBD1	CASSHNLPSRGSTEAFF	TGTGCCAGCAGTCATAACTTACCTTCCAGGGGGAGCACTGAAGCTTTCTTT
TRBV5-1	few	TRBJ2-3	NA	CASGPFSGASTDTQYF	TGCGCCAGCGGACCCTTTTCGGGAGCAAGCACAGATACGCAGTATTTT
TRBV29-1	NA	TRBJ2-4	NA	CSVVEGQNIQYF	TGCAGCGTTGTTGAGGGGCAAAACATTCAGTACTTC
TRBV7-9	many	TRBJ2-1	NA	CASSLEGDYNEQFF	TGTGCCAGCAGCTTAGAGGGGGACTACAATGAGCAGTTCTTC
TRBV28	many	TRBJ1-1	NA	CASSLGGGGGTEAFF	TGTGCCAGCAGTTTAGGGGGTGGAGGTGGCACTGAAGCTTTCTTT
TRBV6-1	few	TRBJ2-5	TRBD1	CASSDRGHGTQYF	TGTGCCAGCAGCGATAGGGGGCATGGGACCCAGTACTTC
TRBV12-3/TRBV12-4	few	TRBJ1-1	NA	CASSLQGRKGAFF	TGTGCCAGCAGTCTCCAGGGAAGAAAAGGAGCTTTCTTT
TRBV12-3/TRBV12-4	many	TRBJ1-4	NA	CASSPPDRLPEKLFF	TGTGCCAGCAGTCCACCCGACAGGTTACCTGAAAAACTGTTTTTT
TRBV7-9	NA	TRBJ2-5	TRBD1	CASSQGQEETQYF	TGTGCCAGCAGCCAAGGACAGGAAGAGACCCAGTACTTC
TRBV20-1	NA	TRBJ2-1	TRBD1	CSARGFPGGRSYNEQFF	TGCAGTGCTAGAGGTTTCCCAGGGGGCCGGTCCTACAATGAGCAGTTCTTC
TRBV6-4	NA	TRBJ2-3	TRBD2	CASSALAGGGTQYF	TGTGCCAGCAGTGCACTAGCGGGTGGTGGTACGCAGTATTTT
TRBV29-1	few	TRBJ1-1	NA	CSVELGFAEAFF	TGCAGCGTTGAACTTGGGTTCGCTGAAGCTTTCTTT
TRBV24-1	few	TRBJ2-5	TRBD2	CATSDPGLAGDETQYF	TGTGCCACCAGTGACCCAGGACTAGCGGGGGATGAGACCCAGTACTTC
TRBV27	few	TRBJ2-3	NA	CASNEIRGRRTDTQYF	TGTGCCAGCAACGAAATTCGGGGGCGGCGCACAGATACGCAGTATTTT
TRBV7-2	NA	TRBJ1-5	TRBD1	CASSWDRNQPQHF	TGTGCCAGCAGCTGGGACAGGAATCAGCCCCAGCATTTT
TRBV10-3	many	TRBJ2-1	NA	CAISAANEQFF	TGTGCCATCAGTGCTGCGAATGAGCAGTTCTTC
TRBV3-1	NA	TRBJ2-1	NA	CASSQERNPVGQSTREQFF	TGTGCCAGCAGCCAAGAGAGGAACCCGGTAGGACAGTCAACTAGGGAGCAGTTCTTC
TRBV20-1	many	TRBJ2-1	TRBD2	CSATPGLAVDEQFF	TGCAGTGCTACGCCGGGACTAGCAGTAGATGAGCAGTTCTTC
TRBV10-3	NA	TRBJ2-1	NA	CAAMRDHLQNNEQFF	TGTGCCGCCATGCGGGACCACCTCCAAAACAATGAGCAGTTCTTC
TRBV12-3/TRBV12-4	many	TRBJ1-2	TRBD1	CASRAGTGSSYGYTF	TGTGCCAGCAGAGCCGGGACAGGGTCTTCCTATGGCTACACCTTC